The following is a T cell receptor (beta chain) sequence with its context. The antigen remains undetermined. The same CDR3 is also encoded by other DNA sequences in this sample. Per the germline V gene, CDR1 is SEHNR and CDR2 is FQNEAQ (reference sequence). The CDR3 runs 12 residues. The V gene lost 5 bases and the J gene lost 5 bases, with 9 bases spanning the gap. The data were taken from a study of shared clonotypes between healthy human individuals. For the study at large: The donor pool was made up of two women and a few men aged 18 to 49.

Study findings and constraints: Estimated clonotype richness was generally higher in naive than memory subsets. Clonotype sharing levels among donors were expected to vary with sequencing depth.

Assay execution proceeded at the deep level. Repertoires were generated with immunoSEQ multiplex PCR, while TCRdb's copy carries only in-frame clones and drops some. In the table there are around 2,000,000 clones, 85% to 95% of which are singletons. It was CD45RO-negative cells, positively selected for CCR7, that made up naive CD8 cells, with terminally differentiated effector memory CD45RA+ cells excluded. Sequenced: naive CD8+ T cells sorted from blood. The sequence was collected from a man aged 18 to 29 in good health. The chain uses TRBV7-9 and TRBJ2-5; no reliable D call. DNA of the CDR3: TGTGCCAGCAGCCCACCGGGCGAGACCCAGTACTTC. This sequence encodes CASSPPGETQYF. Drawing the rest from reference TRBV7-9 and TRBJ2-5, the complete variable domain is DTGVSQNPRHKITKRGQNVTFRCDPISEHNRLYWYRQTLGQGPEFLTYFQNEAQLEKSRLLSDRFSAERPKGSFSTLEIQRTEQGDSAMYLCASSPPGETQYFGPGTRLLVL.